The present TCR beta chain was sequenced within a study of type 1 regulatory T cells. The overall study: T-allo10 is an in vitro-generated, Tr1-enriched CD4 T cell product specific for alloantigen.

MiXCR, run by TCRdb on the reads, gives a single entry per CDR3 protein. The sample has tens of thousands of distinct CDR3 sequences; about 50% are singletons. Of note for this clonotype: The antigen remains undetermined. The junction departs from germline at one end; a sequencing error may be responsible.

Overall study findings and caveats: Tr1 cells had a more restricted TCR repertoire than non-Tr1 cells.

This CDR3 spans 13 amino acids. Germline CDR1 reads SSHAT; CDR2 reads FNYEAQ (reference sequence). The chain couples TRBV7-7 to TRBJ2-7, with TRBD2 matching over 7 bases. The TCR originated in a human donor in good health. The sample consisted of cultured non-Tr1 T cells, either the whole culture or a sorted T cell fraction (not recorded which). The CDR3 protein is CASSGTVGGEQYF. The CDR3, as DNA: TGTGCTAGCAGCGGGACGGTCGGGGGTGAGCAGTACTTC.